The 29 T cell receptor beta chains below come from one sample, sequenced in a study of blood T cell repertoires in COVID-19. Sequenced by immunoSEQ multiplex PCR; TCRdb stores in-frame clones only, minus some. This table holds about 78,000 clones, 90% found once. Sequencing was done on a sample of peripheral blood. These receptors were collected from a woman older than 75 with acute or convalescent COVID-19.

The chain employs TRBV29-1 and TRBJ2-3; TRBD2 aligns across 7 bases. After removal of 4 bases from V and 3 bases from J, the junction contained 7 bases not matched to a gene. Germline CDR1 and CDR2: SQVTM and ANQGSEA. This CDR3 spans 14 amino acids. The CDR3 DNA reads TGCAGCGTTGCAAGCCTAGCGGAGACAGATACGCAGTATTTT. Its translation: CSVASLAETDTQYF.

The genes are TRBV4-3 and TRBJ1-2; 8 positions agree with TRBD1. V shed 4 bases and J 3 bases; nucleotides not matched to a gene: 13. The length of the CDR3 is 17 residues. Germline V gene sequence: CDR1 LGHNA, CDR2 YSLEER. DNA for the CDR3: TGCGCCAGCAGCCGAACATCGACAGGGGCAACGCACTATGGCTACACCTTC. This codes for CASSRTSTGATHYGYTF.

This clone has a single count. This chain joins TRBV4-3 and TRBJ2-3, with 8 bases matching TRBD2. V shed 0 bases and J 5 bases; nucleotides not matched to a gene: 7. The CDR3 runs to 16 residues. Germline CDR1 LGHNA, CDR2 YSLEER. The CDR3 loop is CASSQDSSGGRDTQYF. The CDR3 DNA is TGCGCCAGCAGCCAAGATTCGAGCGGGGGTCGAGATACGCAGTATTTT.

The V call is TRBV28, the J call TRBJ1-5; D gene unclear. The germline CDR1 and CDR2 sequences are MDHEN and SYDVKM. This CDR3 region has 13 residues. The V gene lost 4 bases and the J gene lost 3 bases, with 7 bases spanning the gap. The chain's CDR3 is CASSWAVNQPQHF. The CDR3 DNA reads as TGTGCCAGCAGTTGGGCAGTCAATCAGCCCCAGCATTTT.

The chain joins TRBV2 to TRBJ2-2; D ambiguous. Germline V CDR1 and CDR2: SNHLY, FYNNEI. The CDR3 has 15 residues. Between the trimmed V and J ends, which lost 1 base and 7 bases, there was a span of 13 bases. As DNA, the CDR3 is TGTGCCAGCAGTGAAGGGGCGTTGGGCGTCGGGGAGCTGTTTTTT. This translates into CASSEGALGVGELFF.

The V and J genes are TRBV18 and TRBJ1-2; D is undetermined. Germline lookup yields CDR1 KGHSH and CDR2 LQKENI. V was clipped by 3 bases and J by 0 bases, with 8 bases between them. This CDR3 has 14 residues. The CDR3, as DNA: TGTGCCAGCTCACCGGCCCAGACTAACTATGGCTACACCTTC. Encoded protein: CASSPAQTNYGYTF.

The chain is built from TRBV19 and TRBJ2-7; D not resolved. The CDR3 sequence is 12 residues long. Trimming removed 8 bases at V and 4 bases at J, with 12 bases between. CDR1 is LNHDA and CDR2 is SQIVND in the germline V gene (reference sequence). The CDR3 region has the DNA TGTGCCAGTGATTCAGGTACGTACGAGCAGTACTTC. This encodes CASDSGTYEQYF.

The chain combines TRBV28 with TRBJ2-6, with 7 bases aligning to TRBD1. CDR1 and CDR2 (germline): MDHEN, SYDVKM. The CDR3 runs to 16 residues. V was pared by 2 bases and J by 4 bases, with 5 bases of the junction left unmatched. In DNA form, the CDR3 reads TGTGCCAGCAGTTTAGAACAGGGGAACGGGGCCAACGTCCTGACTTTC. This gives the protein CASSLEQGNGANVLTF.

The chain combines TRBV2 with TRBJ2-3; TRBD2 might be the D (5 bases). V dropped 2 bases and J dropped 5 bases, with 8 bases sitting between them. The CDR3 is made up of 13 amino acids. Germline CDR1 SNHLY, CDR2 FYNNEI. This chain's CDR3 is CASSEPRGDTQYF. The CDR3 DNA follows: TGTGCCAGCAGTGAACCCCGGGGAGATACGCAGTATTTT.

This sequence joins TRBV5-1 and TRBJ1-4, with TRBD1 identical over 10 bases. V gave up 4 bases and J gave up 9 bases; unmatched junction bases: 9. Germline V gene sequence: CDR1 SGHRS, CDR2 YFSETQ. This CDR3 contains 15 residues. The CDR3 loop reads CASSVGGTGDQKLFF. The CDR3 region has the DNA TGCGCCAGCAGCGTTGGGGGGACAGGGGATCAAAAACTGTTTTTT.

This clone appeared a few times. This chain links TRBV12-3 or TRBV12-4 with TRBJ2-1, with 8 bases aligning to TRBD1. Trimming removed 6 bases from V and 3 bases from J; junction bases left unmatched: 1. The CDR3 covers 13 residues. Here the CDR3 reads CASRGQGYNEQFF. The CDR3 nucleotides are TGTGCCAGCAGAGGACAGGGCTACAATGAGCAGTTCTTC.

The J gene is TRBJ1-4, the V gene TRBV7-9; D not resolved. Trimming shortened V by 1 base and J by 5 bases, and 8 bases separated the two germline ends. CDR1 is SEHNR and CDR2 is FQNEAQ in the germline V gene (reference sequence). CDR3 length: 14 residues. CDR3 nucleotides: TGTGCCAGCAGCTTAGTCCCACGGAATGAAAAACTGTTTTTT. It specifies CASSLVPRNEKLFF.

The chain couples TRBV5-8 to TRBJ1-2, with 9 positions matching TRBD1. Trimming cost V 4 bases and J 4 bases; bases outside gene matches: 8. Per the germline V gene, CDR1 is SGHTS and CDR2 is YDEGEE. The CDR3 runs 15 residues. CDR3 loop: CASSQGPGQGYGYTF. Written as DNA, the CDR3 is TGTGCCAGCAGCCAGGGGCCGGGACAGGGCTATGGCTACACCTTC. The full variable domain, with the rest looked up from reference TRBV5-8 and TRBJ1-2, is EAGVTQSPTHLIKTRGQQATLRCSPISGHTSVYWYQQALGLGLQFLLWYDEGEERNRGNFPPRFSGRQFPNYSSELNVNALELEDSALYLCASSQGPGQGYGYTFGSGTRLTVV.

This clone was seen just once. The V and J genes are TRBV5-1 and TRBJ1-1; tentative D call: TRBD1 (5 bases). Germline V gene lookup returns CDR1 SGHRS and CDR2 YFSETQ. The CDR3 length is 15 residues. The V end lost 0 bases, the J end lost 3 bases, and 12 bases lay between the germline ends. The CDR3 coding sequence is TGCGCCAGCAGCTTGGATCCGGGGGTCGACACTGAAGCTTTCTTT. The encoded protein is CASSLDPGVDTEAFF.

J is TRBJ1-3 and V is TRBV7-9; D remains unclear. With 5 bases removed from V and 2 bases from J, the gap between germline ends came to 10 bases. In germline, CDR1 is SEHNR, CDR2 FQNEAQ (reference sequence). The CDR3 is 14 residues long. CDR3 coding DNA: TGTGCCAGCAGCCCCAGGTCAGCTGGAAACACCATATATTTT. Amino acids: CASSPRSAGNTIYF.

This chain joins TRBV3-1 (or the pseudogene TRBV3-2) and TRBJ1-2; D may be TRBD1 (5 bases). V was pared by 1 base and J by 8 bases, with 11 bases between. This CDR3 region has 13 residues. The germline CDR1 and CDR2 sequences are LGHDT and YNNKEL (reference sequence). CDR3 nucleotide sequence: TGTGCCAGCAGCCAAGGTGCAGGGAGGGGCTACACCTTC. It encodes CASSQGAGRGYTF.

This chain connects TRBV11-2 to TRBJ2-5; D might be TRBD2 (7 bases). The V gene's germline CDR1 is SGHAT and CDR2 FQNNGV. This CDR3 region has 13 residues. V lost 5 bases to trimming and J lost 5 bases, with 12 bases between them. CDR3 region: CASSPRGGETQYF. CDR3 sequence (DNA): TGTGCCAGCAGCCCGAGGGGGGGCGAGACCCAGTACTTC. The entire variable domain, with the rest obtained from reference TRBV11-2 and TRBJ2-5, is as follows: EAGVAQSPRYKIIEKRQSVAFWCNPISGHATLYWYQQILGQGPKLLIQFQNNGVVDDSQLPKDRFSAERLKGVDSTLKIQPAKLEDSAVYLCASSPRGGETQYFGPGTRLLVL.

The chain uses TRBV28 and TRBJ2-7, with TRBD2 matching over 10 bases. Germline V lookup: CDR1 MDHEN, CDR2 SYDVKM. With 7 bases clipped from V and 1 base from J, the junction kept 1 base outside the gene matches. CDR3 size: 13 residues. DNA of the CDR3: TGTGCCAGCAAACTAGCGGGATCCTACGAGCAGTACTTC. Amino acids: CASKLAGSYEQYF.

The chain combines TRBV7-9 with TRBJ2-1; 10 nucleotides match TRBD2. V was pared by 8 bases and J by 3 bases, with 7 bases of the junction left unmatched. Germline loops: CDR1 SEHNR, CDR2 FQNEAQ (reference sequence). CDR3 length: 15 residues. In DNA form, the CDR3 reads TGTGCCAGCTGCGAACTAGCGGGGAGCTACAATGAGCAGTTCTTC. Protein product: CASCELAGSYNEQFF.

V usage is TRBV6-5 and J usage is TRBJ2-6; D unresolved. The germline V gene has CDR1 MNHEY and CDR2 SVGAGI. V shed 6 bases and J shed 5 bases, with 8 bases lying between them. The CDR3 sequence is 13 residues long. CDR3 in DNA: TGTGCCAGCAGCGGTTCCTGGGCCAACGTCCTGACTTTC. As protein: CASSGSWANVLTF.

The chain couples TRBV3-1 (or the pseudogene TRBV3-2) to TRBJ1-5; 8 bases agree with TRBD1. CDR1 LGHDT and CDR2 YNNKEL come from the germline V gene (reference sequence). This CDR3 has 16 residues. V shed 0 bases, J shed 7 bases, and the junction held 8 bases outside the gene matches. The CDR3 region has the DNA TGTGCCAGCAGCCAAGACTCCGGACAGGGCGAGCAGCCCCAGCATTTT. It translates to CASSQDSGQGEQPQHF.

CDR3 in amino acids: CASSLVWGDGYTF. CDR3 in DNA: TGTGCCAGCAGCTTGGTTTGGGGAGATGGCTACACCTTC. The V call is TRBV5-8, the J call TRBJ1-2, with D unresolved. Trimming removed 0 bases at V and 6 bases at J, with 9 bases between. This CDR3 region has 13 residues. The germline V gene encodes CDR1 SGHTS and CDR2 YDEGEE.

The chain carries TRBV4-2 and TRBJ2-1; 8 nucleotides line up with TRBD2. This CDR3 spans 13 amino acids. The germline V gene encodes CDR1 LGHNA and CDR2 YNFKEQ. V trimming: 3 bases; J trimming: 5 bases; junction bases outside the gene matches: 0. DNA of the CDR3: TGTGCCAGCAGCCAGGGACTAGACAATGAGCAGTTCTTC. Translating gives CASSQGLDNEQFF.

This clone was seen once. The chain uses TRBV7-2 and TRBJ2-5; TRBD1 matches 7 bases. Germline V gene lookup returns CDR1 SGHTA and CDR2 FQGNSA. This CDR3 contains 16 residues. The J segment lost 5 bases and the V segment lost 1 base, leaving 10 bases of the junction unmatched. The CDR3 bases are TGTGCCAGCAGCTTAGATGTTGGACAGGCCTTGGAGACCCAGTACTTC. Amino acids: CASSLDVGQALETQYF.

The chain recombines TRBV9 with TRBJ1-2, with TRBD1 identical over 8 bases. J lost 3 bases, V lost 3 bases, and 4 bases had no gene match. The CDR3 sequence is 14 residues long. Looked up from germline, CDR1 is SGDLS and CDR2 is YYNGEE. In nucleotides, the CDR3 is TGTGCCAGCAGCGCCGACAGGGGTTACTATGGCTACACCTTC. Protein sequence: CASSADRGYYGYTF.

The chain has TRBV7-6 and TRBJ1-3, with D tentatively TRBD1 (5 bases). The V and J ends lost 3 bases and 0 bases respectively, with 12 bases between them. Germline V gene data show CDR1 as SGHVS and CDR2 as FNYEAQ. The CDR3 runs 16 residues. DNA for the CDR3: TGTGCCAGCAGCTTGGGCGGGGCAAACTCTGGAAACACCATATATTTT. The encoded protein is CASSLGGANSGNTIYF.

The chain has TRBV7-8 and TRBJ1-3, with D perhaps matching TRBD1 (5 bases). The CDR3 has 15 amino acids. Germline V lookup: CDR1 SGHVS, CDR2 FQNEAQ. Trimming removed 1 base at V and 3 bases at J, with 10 bases between. In DNA form, the CDR3 reads TGTGCCAGCAGCTTAGAGGCGCAGGGTGGAAACACCATATATTTT. Its protein is CASSLEAQGGNTIYF.

V gene TRBV23-1 combines with J gene TRBJ2-7; D perhaps matches TRBD1 (5 bases). TRBV23-1 qualifies as an ORF whose function is uncertain. The CDR3 runs 20 residues. Deletions cut 2 bases from V and 2 bases from J, with 28 bases between. The CDR3 spells CASSQLPWTQAINLTYEQYF. The CDR3 DNA is TGCGCCAGCAGTCAACTGCCCTGGACACAGGCGATTAACCTTACCTACGAGCAGTACTTC.

This rearrangement joins TRBV9 to TRBJ1-3; D is perhaps TRBD1 (6 bases). The CDR3 extends over 16 amino acids. Trimming shortened V by 0 bases and J by 2 bases, and 12 bases separated the two germline ends. Germline CDR1 SGDLS, CDR2 YYNGEE. In nucleotides, the CDR3 is TGTGCCAGCAGCGTAGACAGGGCCCTAGCTGGAAACACCATATATTTT. Protein product: CASSVDRALAGNTIYF.